A single sample is the source of the 8 T cell receptor beta chains below, sequenced in a study of T cell repertoires in cytomegalovirus infection. These receptors are not linked to any known antigen. TCRdb ran MiXCR on the reads and lists one entry per CDR3 protein. The sample has approximately 590,000 distinct CDR3 sequences, just under 40% seen once. This material consisted of cultured PBMCs, taken from culture after CMV antigen stimulation. These receptors all stem from a human donor in good health (CMV status not recorded). Some clones in this sample may be carry-over from other donors' samples.

The chain carries TRBV7-9 and TRBJ2-1, with D possibly matching TRBD2 (6 bases). The CDR3 runs 15 residues. Trimming took off 8 bases at V and 4 bases at J, with 18 bases between the two ends. CDR1 and CDR2 from the germline V gene are SEHNR and FQNEAQ (reference sequence). The CDR3 nucleotides read TGTGCCAGCGTGGTGGCGGGATCTATATACAATGAGCAGTTCTTC. Protein: CASVVAGSIYNEQFF. Drawing the rest from reference TRBV7-9 and TRBJ2-1, the complete variable domain is DTGVSQNPRHKITKRGQNVTFRCDPISEHNRLYWYRQTLGQGPEFLTYFQNEAQLEKSRLLSDRFSAERPKGSFSTLEIQRTEQGDSAMYLCASVVAGSIYNEQFFGPGTRLTVL.

This clonotype was picked up many times. This sequence joins TRBV7-8 and TRBJ1-1, with D possibly being TRBD1 (6 bases). This CDR3 contains 15 residues. Germline loops: CDR1 SGHVS, CDR2 FQNEAQ. V was shortened by 0 bases and J by 3 bases, with 11 bases between the two germline ends. Here the CDR3 reads CASSLAPDSYTEAFF. The CDR3 DNA is TGTGCCAGCAGCTTAGCGCCGGACAGCTACACTGAAGCTTTCTTT.

V is TRBV7-9 and J is TRBJ1-1; D uncertain. Germline V gene data show CDR1 as SEHNR and CDR2 as FQNEAQ (reference sequence). The CDR3 extends over 13 amino acids. The ends were cut back, 5 bases at V and 10 bases at J, with 17 bases in the middle. The CDR3 DNA is TGTGCCAGCAGCCCAGGACCGATTGTTGGAGCTTTCTTT. Residues: CASSPGPIVGAFF.

The genes are TRBV7-2 and TRBJ2-1, with 9 positions matching TRBD1. CDR3 length: 15 residues. V was pared by 5 bases and J by 7 bases, with 9 bases of the junction left unmatched. Germline CDR1 is SGHTA and CDR2 is FQGNSA. In nucleotides, the CDR3 is TGTGCCAGCAGCCCAAGGGACAGGGTGGGGAATGAGCAGTTCTTC. This translates into CASSPRDRVGNEQFF.

The chain joins TRBV7-9 to TRBJ2-7; TRBD2 might be the D (5 bases). The length of the CDR3 is 12 residues. Germline-derived CDR1 and CDR2 are SEHNR and FQNEAQ (reference sequence). Between the trimmed V and J ends, which lost 8 bases and 3 bases, there was a span of 11 bases. CDR3 DNA: TGTGCCAGCGATGTCGGAGGCTACGAGCAGTACTTC. It codes for CASDVGGYEQYF.

This clonotype appeared many times. This rearrangement joins TRBV7-8 to TRBJ1-2, with D uncertain. CDR3 length: 12 amino acids. CDR1 is SGHVS and CDR2 is FQNEAQ in the germline V gene. Deletions cut 1 base from V and 4 bases from J, with 4 bases between. The CDR3 sequence is CASSLDGYGYTF. CDR3 in DNA: TGTGCCAGCAGCTTAGACGGCTATGGCTACACCTTC.

This rearrangement joins TRBV6-6 to TRBJ2-2; D is uncertain. Per the germline V gene, CDR1 is MNHNY and CDR2 is SVGAGI (reference sequence). Trimming removed 5 bases from V and 9 bases from J, with 7 bases in between. The CDR3 runs 11 residues. This CDR3 reads CASSLSRELFF. In nucleotides, the CDR3 is TGTGCCAGCAGTCTCTCCCGGGAGCTGTTTTTT.

V gene TRBV15 combines with J gene TRBJ1-6, with D perhaps matching TRBD1 (5 bases). The CDR3 consists of 13 residues. V shed 0 bases and J shed 16 bases, with 13 bases lying between them. Germline V lookup: CDR1 LNHNV, CDR2 YYDKDF (reference sequence). CDR3 sequence (DNA): TGTGCCACCAGCAGAGATCCCGGGGACCCGCTCCACTTT. It encodes CATSRDPGDPLHF.